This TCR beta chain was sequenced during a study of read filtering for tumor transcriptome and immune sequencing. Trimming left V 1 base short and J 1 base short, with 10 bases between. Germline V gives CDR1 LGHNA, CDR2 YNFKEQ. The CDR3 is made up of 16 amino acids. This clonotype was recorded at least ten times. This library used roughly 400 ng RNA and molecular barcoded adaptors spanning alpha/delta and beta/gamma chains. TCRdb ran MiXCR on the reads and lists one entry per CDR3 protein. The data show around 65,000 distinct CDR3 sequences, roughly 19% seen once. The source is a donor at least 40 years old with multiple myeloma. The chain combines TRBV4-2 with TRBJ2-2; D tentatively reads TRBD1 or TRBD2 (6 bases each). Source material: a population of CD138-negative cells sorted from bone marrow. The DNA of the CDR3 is TGTGCCAGCAGCCAAGTTCGGGGGCTGAACACCGGGGAGCTGTTTTTT. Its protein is CASSQVRGLNTGELFF.